Listed below are T cell receptor beta chains from one sample, sequenced in a study of follicular helper T cells after annual influenza vaccination. The repertoire was sequenced with immunoSEQ multiplex PCR; TCRdb's copy has only in-frame clones and lacks some. The sample yields under 15,000 clones, around 78% seen once. The source material was CXCR5- memory CD4+ T cells sorted from blood, sampled on the day of influenza vaccination. These receptors all come from an adult who received the influenza vaccine. The CDR3 runs from the conserved cysteine through the conserved F or W. A D gene is named only where the DNA matches it firmly. Size is omitted from some rows. Given values are once, few, many or a class for expanded clones.

TRBJ1-5 - TRBV7-2 - CASSLSRGQSQPQHF
TRBJ1-4 - TRBV5-8 - CASSLAGLNPMRNEKLFF
TRBJ1-3 - TRBV4-2 - CASSQGPGYGNTIYF
TRBJ2-5 - TRBV4-1 TRBD2 CASSQERLAGGRQETQYF
TRBJ1-2 - TRBV5-4 - CASSYASGQPYGYTF
TRBJ2-6 - TRBV11-2 - CASSLRGASGANVLTF
TRBJ2-7 few TRBV7-6 - CASSSPYEQYF
TRBJ2-7 - TRBV5-8 - CASSSKRVSSSYEQYF
TRBJ1-5 few TRBV10-2 - CASSLTVNNQPQHF
TRBJ2-5 - TRBV5-4 TRBD1 CASSLQGALETQYF
TRBJ2-7 - TRBV7-2 TRBD2 CASSFSGVSYEQYF
TRBJ2-1 - TRBV15 TRBD2 CATSSLGGDGYNEQFF
TRBJ2-3 - TRBV7-3 - CASSPRSEAAQYF
TRBJ2-7 few TRBV21-1 - CASSKRAGRRYEQYF
TRBJ2-3 - TRBV7-9 TRBD2 CASSFWTSVLTDTQYF
TRBJ2-5 once TRBV14 - CASSHSETQYF
TRBJ1-4 - TRBV7-8 - CASIQFGGLGEKLFF
TRBJ1-3 - TRBV11-3 - CASSFSPHGANTIYF
TRBJ2-2 - TRBV7-9 TRBD2 CASSFRLAGGGTGELFF
TRBJ1-5 - TRBV18 - CASSPQQGGGNQPQHF
TRBJ2-3 - TRBV5-8 TRBD2 CASSFGRGGDTQYF
TRBJ2-6 - TRBV15 - CATSREFSGANVLTF
TRBJ2-5 - TRBV9 - CASSVGFGRGGETQYF
TRBJ2-3 - TRBV9 - CASSPQGRASTDTQYF
TRBJ1-1 - TRBV10-3 - CAAADRNTEAFF
TRBJ1-1 once TRBV28 - CASSNPGLMNTEAFF
TRBJ2-5 - TRBV11-1 - CASSPRGGATKQYF
TRBJ1-2 - TRBV11-2 TRBD1 CASSPGTDFNYGYTF
TRBJ2-1 - TRBV5-1 - CASSLQPTYNEQFF
TRBJ2-2 - TRBV5-1 - CASSLESPNTGELFF
TRBJ2-3 - TRBV5-1 - CASSRGLTITDTQYF
TRBJ2-1 - TRBV19 - CATMQVGSYNEQFF
TRBJ1-4 - TRBV5-1 TRBD1 CASSTETGETRDF
TRBJ2-2 - TRBV2 - CASRPSRGVANTGELFF
TRBJ1-2 - TRBV4-3 TRBD1 CASSRGQGYGYTF